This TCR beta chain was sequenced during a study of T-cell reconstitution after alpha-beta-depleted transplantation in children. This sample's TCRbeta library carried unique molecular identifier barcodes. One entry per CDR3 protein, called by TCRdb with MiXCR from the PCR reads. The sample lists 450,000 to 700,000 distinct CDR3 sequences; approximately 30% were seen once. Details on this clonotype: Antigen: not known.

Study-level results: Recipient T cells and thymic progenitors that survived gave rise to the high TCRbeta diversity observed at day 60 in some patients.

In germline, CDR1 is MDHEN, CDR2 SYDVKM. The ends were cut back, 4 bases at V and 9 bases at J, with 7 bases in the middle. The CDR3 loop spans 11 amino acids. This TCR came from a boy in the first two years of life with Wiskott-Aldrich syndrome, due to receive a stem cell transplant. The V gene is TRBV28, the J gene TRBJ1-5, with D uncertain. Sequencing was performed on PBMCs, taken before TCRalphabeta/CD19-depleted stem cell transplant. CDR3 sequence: CASSSFPPQHF. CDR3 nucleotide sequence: TGTGCCAGCAGTTCGTTTCCGCCCCAGCATTTT.